The 20 T cell receptor beta chains given below trace back to one sample, sequenced in a study of T cell repertoires in cytomegalovirus infection (dated by TCRdb to the late 2010s). The instrument given in TCRdb is Illumina HiSeq 1500. TCRdb cleaned the public reads at Q25 with fastp, built clones with MiXCR and kept in-frame beta chains. A single entry per CDR3 protein holds the most common genes and DNA from its merged rows. The sample table holds roughly 990,000 distinct CDR3 sequences, of which around 30% were seen once. Of the sample, over 12% falls within the top ten clones. Antigen specificity for these receptors is unknown. The sample's treatment or condition label, decoded: in vitro stimulation with specific CMV peptide epitopes to enrich CMV-specific T cells. The specimen was cultured CD8+ T cells from PBMCs, collected from culture after CMV antigen stimulation. These receptors were obtained from a human donor in good health (CMV status not recorded). Some clones in this sample may be carry-over from other donors' samples.

This clonotype was seen more than once but under ten times. The V gene is TRBV10-3, the J gene TRBJ1-6; a weak D match, TRBD1 (6 bases). There are 13 residues in the CDR3. V shed 10 bases and J shed 6 bases, with 13 bases lying between them. Germline-derived CDR1 and CDR2 are ENHRY and SYGVKD. The CDR3 region has the DNA TGTGCCACCCTGACAGGATTTAATTCACCCCTCCACTTT. Translation gives CATLTGFNSPLHF.

The chain joins TRBV14 to TRBJ1-1; tentatively, D is TRBD1 (5 bases). V gave up 3 bases and J gave up 1 base, with 12 bases separating them. The CDR3 loop spans 15 amino acids. Germline V gene lookup returns CDR1 SGHDN and CDR2 FVKESK. The CDR3 region has the DNA TGTGCCAGCAGCCAGTACAGGACCCCGAACACTGAAGCTTTCTTT. Its translation is CASSQYRTPNTEAFF.

This clonotype was recorded a few times. The gene calls are TRBV24-1 and TRBJ2-3; maybe TRBD2 (6 bases). CDR1 and CDR2 (germline): KGHDR, SFDVKD. This CDR3 region has 17 residues. Trimming left V 4 bases short and J 4 bases short, with 20 bases between. The CDR3 loop reads CATSDPSVAGQADTQYF. CDR3 nucleotide sequence: TGTGCCACCAGTGACCCTTCGGTCGCGGGGCAGGCAGATACGCAGTATTTT.

A few counts support this clonotype. The rearrangement uses TRBV28 and TRBJ2-7; D gene ambiguous. This CDR3 has 14 amino acids. Germline CDR1 reads MDHEN; CDR2 reads SYDVKM. V was clipped by 6 bases and J by 3 bases, with 15 bases between them. DNA for the CDR3: TGTGCCAGCAGCCCGGCGAAGGGATTCTACGAGCAGTACGTC. It codes for CASSPAKGFYEQYV.

This clonotype appeared a few times. CDR3 sequence reads: CASSLGGITKNIQYF. The CDR3, as DNA: TGCGCCAGCAGCCTAGGGGGAATAACCAAAAACATTCAGTACTTC. This chain joins TRBV4-1 and TRBJ2-4; D is perhaps TRBD1 (6 bases). The CDR3 extends over 15 amino acids. Germline assignment: CDR1 MGHRA and CDR2 YSYEKL. Trimming took 4 bases from V and 2 from J, leaving 12 bases between them.

This clonotype was recorded only once. The V gene is TRBV7-9, the J gene TRBJ1-6; 8 bases agree with TRBD1. The CDR3 runs to 19 residues. Trimming took 5 bases from V and 10 from J; bases not matched to a gene: 22. The germline V gene has CDR1 SEHNR and CDR2 FQNEAQ (reference sequence). The CDR3 spells CASSPKVRDRGPSRSPLHF. CDR3 DNA sequence: TGTGCCAGCAGCCCGAAGGTCCGAGACAGGGGCCCGTCGAGGTCACCCCTCCACTTT.

CDR3 sequence reads: CASGYGNTGELFF. In DNA form, the CDR3 reads TGTGCCAGCGGCTACGGCAACACCGGGGAGCTGTTTTTT. The chain is built from TRBV6-2 or TRBV6-3 and TRBJ2-2; no clear D. The germline gives CDR1 MNHEY, CDR2 SVGEGT. The CDR3 is 13 residues long. Between the trimmed V and J ends, which lost 8 bases and 2 bases, there was a span of 9 bases.

This clonotype showed up just a few times. CDR3 amino acids: CASSTSSYEQYV. The CDR3 DNA reads as TGTGCCAGCAGCACCTCCTCCTACGAGCAGTACGTC. This chain uses TRBV7-9 with TRBJ2-7, with no clear D. Trimming stripped 5 bases from V and 0 bases from J, with 5 bases between. This CDR3 has 12 amino acids. Germline V gene sequence: CDR1 SEHNR, CDR2 FQNEAQ (reference sequence).

This clonotype was found a few times. At one end, the junction sequence differs from germline, possibly due to a read error. The chain carries TRBV2 and TRBJ2-7; D may correspond to TRBD1 or TRBD2 (5 bases each). CDR1 is SNHLY, CDR2 FYNNEI, per germline. This CDR3 comprises 12 residues. The CDR3 loop reads CASREGRDEQYF. The CDR3 DNA is TGTGCCAGCCGTGAGGGGCGCGACGAGCAGTACTTC. The variable domain in full, with the rest retrieved from reference TRBV2 and TRBJ2-7, is EPEVTQTPSHQVTQMGQEVILRCVPISNHLYFYWYRQILGQKVEFLVSFYNNEISEKSEIFDDQFSVERPDGSNFTLKIRSTKLEDSAMYFCASREGRDEQYFGPGTRLTVT.

This chain joins TRBV3-1 and TRBJ2-1; D gene ambiguous. Germline V gene lookup returns CDR1 LGHDT and CDR2 YNNKEL (reference sequence). The CDR3 is 14 amino acids. V lost 0 bases and J lost 8, with 11 bases in between. Here the CDR3 reads CASSQDPTADEQFF. The CDR3 DNA reads as TGTGCCAGCAGCCAAGATCCCACAGCCGATGAGCAGTTCTTC.

Points on this clonotype: Its ends do not fully match the called genes, so a read error is possible. V gene TRBV7-6 combines with J gene TRBJ2-1, with a tentative D call TRBD2 (6 bases). The CDR3 runs to 14 residues. Germline V gives CDR1 SGHVS, CDR2 FNYEAQ. DNA for the CDR3: TGTGCCAGCAGCTTAGTGGGGGAGGACAATGAGCGGTTCTTC. This sequence encodes CASSLVGEDNERFF.

The chain couples TRBV19 to TRBJ2-4; 9 positions agree with TRBD1. The CDR3 length is 21 residues. Germline loops: CDR1 LNHDA, CDR2 SQIVND (reference sequence). V lost 4 bases, J lost 0 bases, and 19 bases stayed unmatched. The CDR3 is CASSRPIWTGEKYLAKNIQYF. The CDR3 nucleotides read TGTGCCAGTAGTAGACCCATCTGGACAGGGGAGAAATATCTAGCCAAAAACATTCAGTACTTC.

A few counts support this clonotype. The chain carries TRBV20-1 and TRBJ2-7, with 9 bases matching TRBD1. The CDR3 contains 15 residues. V gave up 0 bases and J gave up 4 bases; unmatched junction bases: 7. From germline, CDR1 is DFQATT and CDR2 SNEGSKA (reference sequence). The CDR3 DNA reads TGCAGTGCTAGAGATTATGACAGGGGGGGATACGAGCAGTACGTC. Protein sequence: CSARDYDRGGYEQYV.

The chain uses TRBV20-1 and TRBJ2-1; 12 nucleotides agree with TRBD2. CDR1 and CDR2 (germline): DFQATT, SNEGSKA (reference sequence). V lost 6 bases and J lost 2; bases outside the gene matches: 5. The CDR3 contains 15 residues. CDR3 sequence reads: CSATSGGTTYNEQFF. The CDR3 nucleotides read TGCAGTGCCACTAGCGGGGGGACAACCTACAATGAGCAGTTCTTC.

This clonotype was observed a handful of times. The V and J genes are TRBV6-5 and TRBJ2-5; perhaps TRBD1 as D (6 bases). The CDR3 length is 13 residues. CDR1 and CDR2 (germline): MNHEY, SVGAGI. The V end was cut by 2 bases, the J end by 5 bases, with 9 bases between. The CDR3 loop is CASSYQGIETQYF. CDR3 nucleotide sequence: TGTGCCAGCAGTTACCAGGGGATCGAGACCCAGTACTTC.

This chain links TRBV2 with TRBJ2-3, with 7 positions matching TRBD1. Germline CDR1 is SNHLY and CDR2 is FYNNEI. The CDR3 spans 13 residues. The DNA of the CDR3 is TGTGCGAGACAGGACAGGAGCACAGATACGCAGTATTTT. Its protein is CARQDRSTDTQYF. Full variable domain (missing parts from reference TRBV2 and TRBJ2-3): EPEVTQTPSHQVTQMGQEVILRCVPISNHLYFYWYRQILGQKVEFLVSFYNNEISEKSEIFDDQFSVERPDGSNFTLKIRSTKLEDSAMYFCARQDRSTDTQYFGPGTRLTVL.

This clonotype occurred a few times. This sequence joins TRBV5-4 and TRBJ1-2, with D perhaps TRBD1 (5 bases). V was pared by 5 bases and J by 3 bases, with 11 bases between. Germline values: CDR1 SGHNT, CDR2 YYREEE (reference sequence). The CDR3 is 13 amino acids. DNA for the CDR3: TGTGCCAGCAGGTCGGGGGGGGACTATGGCTACACCTTC. Its translation: CASRSGGDYGYTF.

This clonotype was counted only a few times. The gene calls are TRBV12-3 or TRBV12-4 and TRBJ2-2, with D tentatively TRBD2 (5 bases). V was cut by 6 bases and J by 5 bases, with 16 bases left in between. This CDR3 is built from 15 residues. The CDR3 DNA sequence: TGTGCCAGCAGCCGGGCGGGTTTCCGGACCGGGGAGCTGTTTTTT. Translation: CASSRAGFRTGELFF.

The chain combines TRBV5-6 with TRBJ1-1; weak D call: TRBD1 (5 bases). Germline CDR1 is SGHDT and CDR2 is YYEEEE. The CDR3 loop spans 15 amino acids. The V and J ends lost 1 base and 1 base respectively, with 11 bases between them. The CDR3, as DNA: TGTGCCAGCAGCTTGTCCGGGACCTCGAACACTGAAGCTTTCTTT. It yields the protein CASSLSGTSNTEAFF.

The chain carries TRBV15 and TRBJ2-7, with D perhaps matching TRBD1 or TRBD2 (7 bases each). Per the germline V gene, CDR1 is LNHNV and CDR2 is YYDKDF (reference sequence). V was trimmed by 0 bases and J by 3 bases, leaving 15 bases between them. The CDR3 spans 16 residues. CDR3 in amino acids: CATSRDPGGENYEQYV. Written as DNA, the CDR3 is TGTGCCACCAGCAGAGACCCAGGGGGGGAGAACTACGAGCAGTACGTC.